These T cell receptor beta chains were read from a single sample in a study of T cell repertoires in cytomegalovirus infection. Their antigens remain unidentified. TCRdb recomputed calls from the reads with MiXCR, one row per CDR3 protein. Seen here are about 890,000 distinct CDR3 sequences, around 31% observed once, and the top ten hold more than 13%. Sequencing used cultured CD8+ T cells from PBMCs, obtained from culture after CMV antigen stimulation. The receptor set was obtained from a human donor in good health (CMV status not recorded). Some clones in this sample may be carry-over from other donors' samples. Each CDR3 is given without its conserved first and last residue.

V gene	J gene	CDR3 protein
TRBV6-1	TRBJ2-4	ASTPQRAGAAKNIQY
TRBV6-5	TRBJ1-1	ASSYSHPDTEAF
TRBV6-1	TRBJ2-7	ASSEGAGYPYEQY
TRBV7-9	TRBJ1-2	ASSLSANGYT
TRBV27	TRBJ2-7	ASSNTRGYEQY
TRBV27	TRBJ1-1	ASSSLREVVETEAF
TRBV10-3	TRBJ2-6	AIRRATASGANVLT
TRBV7-2	TRBJ1-1	ASSLEMVDTEAF
TRBV12-3/TRBV12-4	TRBJ2-7	ASSWGGGEQY
TRBV11-2	TRBJ2-5	ASSSSPGGETQY
TRBV12-3/TRBV12-4	TRBJ2-2	ASSLAVEVYPGELF
TRBV9	TRBJ1-2	ASSVEDSNYGYT
TRBV28	TRBJ2-7	ASSLVGGEKYEQY
TRBV6-1	TRBJ2-5	ASSTRHPSYQETQY
TRBV3-1	TRBJ2-3	ASSRTGFVADTQY